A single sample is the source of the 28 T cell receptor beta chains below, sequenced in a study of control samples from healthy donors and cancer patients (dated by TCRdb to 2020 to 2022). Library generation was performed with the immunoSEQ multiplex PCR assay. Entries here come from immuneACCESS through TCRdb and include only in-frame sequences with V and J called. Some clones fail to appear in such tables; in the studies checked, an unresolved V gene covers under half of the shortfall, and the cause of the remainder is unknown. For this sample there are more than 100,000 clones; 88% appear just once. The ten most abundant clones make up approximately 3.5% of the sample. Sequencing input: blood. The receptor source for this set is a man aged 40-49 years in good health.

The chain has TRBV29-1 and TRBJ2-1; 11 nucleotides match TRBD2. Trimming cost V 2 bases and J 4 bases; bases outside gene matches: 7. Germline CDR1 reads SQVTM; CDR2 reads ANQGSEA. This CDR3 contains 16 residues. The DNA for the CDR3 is TGCAGCGTTGAATCCGCCCGACTAGCGGGGTACAATGAGCAGTTCTTC. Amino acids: CSVESARLAGYNEQFF.

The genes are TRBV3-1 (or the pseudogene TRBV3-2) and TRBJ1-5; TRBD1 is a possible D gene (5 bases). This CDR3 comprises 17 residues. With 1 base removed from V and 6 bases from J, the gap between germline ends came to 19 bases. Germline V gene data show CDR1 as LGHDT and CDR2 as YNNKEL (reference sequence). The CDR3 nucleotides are TGTGCCAGCAGCCAAGGGACGGGGGAGGGTTCGGCTCAGCCCCAGCATTTT. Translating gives CASSQGTGEGSAQPQHF.

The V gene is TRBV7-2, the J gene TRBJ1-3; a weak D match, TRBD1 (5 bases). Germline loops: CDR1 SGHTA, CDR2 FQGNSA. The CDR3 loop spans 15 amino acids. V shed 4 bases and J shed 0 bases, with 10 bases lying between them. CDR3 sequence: CASSYGHDSGNTIYF. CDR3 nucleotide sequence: TGTGCCAGCAGCTACGGACACGACTCTGGAAACACCATATATTTT.

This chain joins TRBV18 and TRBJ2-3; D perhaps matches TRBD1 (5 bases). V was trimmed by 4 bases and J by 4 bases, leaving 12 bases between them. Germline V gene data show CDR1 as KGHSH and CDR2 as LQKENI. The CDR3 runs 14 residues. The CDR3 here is CASSLSQGADTQYF. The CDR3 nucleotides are TGTGCCAGCTCACTGAGCCAGGGTGCAGATACGCAGTATTTT.

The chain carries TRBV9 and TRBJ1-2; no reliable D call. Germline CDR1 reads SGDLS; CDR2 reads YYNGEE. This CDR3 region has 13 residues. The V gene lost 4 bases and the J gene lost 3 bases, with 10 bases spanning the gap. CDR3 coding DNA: TGTGCCAGCAGCCCCCAGGTGGACTATGGCTACACCTTC. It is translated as CASSPQVDYGYTF.

Here the CDR3 reads CATSDSGPRDTQYF. CDR3 DNA sequence: TGTGCCACCAGTGATTCGGGGCCGAGGGATACGCAGTATTTT. This chain connects TRBV24-1 to TRBJ2-3; TRBD1 or TRBD2 may be the D gene (5 bases each). Trimming took 2 bases from V and 6 from J, leaving 11 bases between them. Germline V gives CDR1 KGHDR, CDR2 SFDVKD. The CDR3 consists of 14 residues.

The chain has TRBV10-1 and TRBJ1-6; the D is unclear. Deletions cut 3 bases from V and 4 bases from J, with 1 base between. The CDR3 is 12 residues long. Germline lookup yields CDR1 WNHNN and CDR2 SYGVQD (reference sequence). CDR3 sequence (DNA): TGCGCCAGCAGTGATTATAATTCACCCCTCCACTTT. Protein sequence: CASSDYNSPLHF.

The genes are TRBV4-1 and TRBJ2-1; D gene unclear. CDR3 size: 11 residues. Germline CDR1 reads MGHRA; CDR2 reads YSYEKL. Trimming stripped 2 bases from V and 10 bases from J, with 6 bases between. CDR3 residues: CASSQLAEQFF. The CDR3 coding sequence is TGCGCCAGCAGCCAACTGGCAGAGCAGTTCTTC.

The CDR3 region is CASSPKDGLGNTIYF. DNA of the CDR3: TGTGCCAGCTCACCAAAAGACGGGCTTGGAAACACCATATATTTT. The chain joins TRBV18 to TRBJ1-3; D is unresolved. The CDR3 covers 15 residues. Germline V gene lookup returns CDR1 KGHSH and CDR2 LQKENI. The V end was cut by 2 bases, the J end by 3 bases, with 11 bases between.

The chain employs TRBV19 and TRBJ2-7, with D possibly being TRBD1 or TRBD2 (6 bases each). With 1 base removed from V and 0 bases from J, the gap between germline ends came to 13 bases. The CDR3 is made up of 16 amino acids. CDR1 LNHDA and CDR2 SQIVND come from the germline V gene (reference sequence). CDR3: CASSIGGADLSYEQYF. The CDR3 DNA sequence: TGTGCCAGTAGTATAGGGGGGGCAGACCTCTCCTACGAGCAGTACTTC.

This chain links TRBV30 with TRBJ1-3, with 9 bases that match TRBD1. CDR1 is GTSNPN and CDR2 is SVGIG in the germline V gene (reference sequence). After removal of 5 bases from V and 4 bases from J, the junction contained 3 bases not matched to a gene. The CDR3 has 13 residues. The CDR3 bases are TGTGCCTGGGCCGGGACAGGGGGAAACACCATATATTTT. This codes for CAWAGTGGNTIYF.

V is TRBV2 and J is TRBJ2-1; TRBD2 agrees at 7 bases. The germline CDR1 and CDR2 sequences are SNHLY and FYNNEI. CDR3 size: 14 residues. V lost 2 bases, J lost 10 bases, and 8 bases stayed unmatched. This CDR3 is CASSERLAPLEQFF. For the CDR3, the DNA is TGTGCCAGCAGTGAAAGACTAGCCCCGTTAGAGCAGTTCTTC.

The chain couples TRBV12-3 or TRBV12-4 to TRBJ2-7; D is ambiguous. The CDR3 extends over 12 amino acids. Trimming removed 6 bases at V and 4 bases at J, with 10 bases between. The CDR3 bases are TGTGCCAGCAGCTCCCACGGATACGAGCAGTACTTC. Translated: CASSSHGYEQYF.

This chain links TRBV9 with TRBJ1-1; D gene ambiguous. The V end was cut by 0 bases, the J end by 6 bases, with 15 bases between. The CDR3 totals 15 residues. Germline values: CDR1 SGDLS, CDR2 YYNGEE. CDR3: CASSVGASMGAEAFF. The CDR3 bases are TGTGCCAGCAGCGTAGGAGCCTCGATGGGTGCTGAAGCTTTCTTT.

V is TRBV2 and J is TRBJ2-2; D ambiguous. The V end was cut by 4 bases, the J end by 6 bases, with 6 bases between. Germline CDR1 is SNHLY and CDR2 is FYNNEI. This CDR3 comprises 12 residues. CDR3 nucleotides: TGTGCCAGCAGTGCTTCCCCCGGGGAGCTGTTTTTT. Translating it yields CASSASPGELFF.

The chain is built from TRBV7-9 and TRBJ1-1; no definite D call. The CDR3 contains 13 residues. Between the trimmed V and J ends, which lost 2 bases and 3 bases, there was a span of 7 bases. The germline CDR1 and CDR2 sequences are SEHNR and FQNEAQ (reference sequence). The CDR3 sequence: CASSLTLDTEAFF. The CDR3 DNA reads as TGTGCCAGCAGCTTAACTTTGGACACTGAAGCTTTCTTT.

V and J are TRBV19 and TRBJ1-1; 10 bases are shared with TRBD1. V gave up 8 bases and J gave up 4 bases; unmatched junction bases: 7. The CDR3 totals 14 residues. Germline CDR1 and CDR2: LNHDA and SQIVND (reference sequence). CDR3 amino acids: CASRPGTGATEAFF. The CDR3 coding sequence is TGTGCCAGTCGCCCCGGGACAGGGGCCACTGAAGCTTTCTTT.

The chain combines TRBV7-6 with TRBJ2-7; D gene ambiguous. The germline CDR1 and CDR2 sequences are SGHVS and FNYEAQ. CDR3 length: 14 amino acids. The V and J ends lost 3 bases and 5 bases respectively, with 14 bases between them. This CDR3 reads CASSLYLGGNEQYF. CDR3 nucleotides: TGTGCCAGCAGCTTGTACTTGGGTGGCAACGAGCAGTACTTC.

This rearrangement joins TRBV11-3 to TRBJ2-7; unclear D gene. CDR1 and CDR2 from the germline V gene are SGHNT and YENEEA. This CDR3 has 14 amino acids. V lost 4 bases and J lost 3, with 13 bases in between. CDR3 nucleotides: TGTGCCAGCAGCTCAGTAAGGGCAGACTACGAGCAGTACTTC. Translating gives CASSSVRADYEQYF.

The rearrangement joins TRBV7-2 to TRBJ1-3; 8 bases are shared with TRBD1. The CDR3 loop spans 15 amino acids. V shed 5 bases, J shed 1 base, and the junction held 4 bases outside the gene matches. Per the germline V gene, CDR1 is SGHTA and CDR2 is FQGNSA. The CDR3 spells CASSERQGSGNTIYF. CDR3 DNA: TGTGCCAGCAGCGAGAGACAGGGGTCTGGAAACACCATATATTTT.

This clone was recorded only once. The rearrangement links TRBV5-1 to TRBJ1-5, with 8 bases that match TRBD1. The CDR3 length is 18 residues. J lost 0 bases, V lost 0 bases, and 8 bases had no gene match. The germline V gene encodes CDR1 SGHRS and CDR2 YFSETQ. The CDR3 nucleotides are TGCGCCAGCAGCTTGGGGGCCTGGACAGGGTCTAGCAATCAGCCCCAGCATTTT. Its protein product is CASSLGAWTGSSNQPQHF.

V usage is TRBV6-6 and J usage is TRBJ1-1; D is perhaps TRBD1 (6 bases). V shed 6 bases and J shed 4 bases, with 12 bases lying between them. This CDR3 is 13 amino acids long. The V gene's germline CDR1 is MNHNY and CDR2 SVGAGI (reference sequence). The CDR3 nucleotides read TGTGCCAGCAGAAACACAGGGAGCACTGAAGCTTTCTTT. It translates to CASRNTGSTEAFF.

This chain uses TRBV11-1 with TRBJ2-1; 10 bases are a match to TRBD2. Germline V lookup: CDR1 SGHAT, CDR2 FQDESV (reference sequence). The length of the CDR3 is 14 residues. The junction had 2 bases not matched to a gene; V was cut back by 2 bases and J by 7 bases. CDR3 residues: CASSLTSGANEQFF. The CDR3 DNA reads TGTGCCAGCAGCTTAACTAGCGGGGCAAATGAGCAGTTCTTC.

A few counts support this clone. This CDR3 reads CASSEAPGPIPYNEQFF. In DNA, the CDR3 is TGTGCCAGCAGTGAAGCGCCTGGTCCAATCCCTTACAATGAGCAGTTCTTC. J is TRBJ2-1 and V is TRBV2; D is ambiguous. The V end was cut by 0 bases, the J end by 4 bases, with 16 bases between. The CDR3 is 17 amino acids. Per germline, CDR1 SNHLY and CDR2 FYNNEI. Complete variable domain (other parts from reference TRBV2 and TRBJ2-1): EPEVTQTPSHQVTQMGQEVILRCVPISNHLYFYWYRQILGQKVEFLVSFYNNEISEKSEIFDDQFSVERPDGSNFTLKIRSTKLEDSAMYFCASSEAPGPIPYNEQFFGPGTRLTVL.

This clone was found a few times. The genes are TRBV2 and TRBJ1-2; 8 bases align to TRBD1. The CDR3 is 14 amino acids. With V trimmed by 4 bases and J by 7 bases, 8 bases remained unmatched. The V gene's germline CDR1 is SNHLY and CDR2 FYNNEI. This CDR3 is CASSALQGASGYTF. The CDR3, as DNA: TGTGCCAGCAGTGCCCTGCAGGGGGCGTCTGGCTACACCTTC.

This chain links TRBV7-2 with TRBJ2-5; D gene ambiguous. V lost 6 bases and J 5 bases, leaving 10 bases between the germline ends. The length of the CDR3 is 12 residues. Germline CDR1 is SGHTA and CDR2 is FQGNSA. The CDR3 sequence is CASSPGRETQYF. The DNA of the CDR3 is TGTGCCAGCAGTCCTGGACGGGAGACCCAGTACTTC.

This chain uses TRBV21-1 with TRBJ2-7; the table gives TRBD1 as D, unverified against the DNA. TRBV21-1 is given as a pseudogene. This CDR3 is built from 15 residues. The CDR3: CASSTLDRLAYEQYF. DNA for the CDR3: TGTGCCAGCAGCACATTAGACAGGTTAGCCTACGAGCAGTACTTC.

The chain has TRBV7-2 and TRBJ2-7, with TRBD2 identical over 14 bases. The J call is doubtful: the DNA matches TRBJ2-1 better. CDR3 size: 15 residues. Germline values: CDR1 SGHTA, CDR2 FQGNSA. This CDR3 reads CASSSRTSGGIEQFF. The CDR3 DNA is TGTGCCAGCAGCTCCAGGACTAGCGGGGGGATTGAGCAGTTCTTC.